Below are 18 T cell receptor beta chains sequenced from a single sample in a study of blood T cell repertoires in COVID-19. The table came from immunoSEQ multiplex PCR; TCRdb's copy has only in-frame clones and leaves some out. This sample yields roughly 120,000 clones, of which roughly nine tenths are seen a single time; 1.8% belongs to the top ten. The specimen sequenced was peripheral blood. The receptors come from a human donor with active COVID-19. The donor label of this sample is uncertain.

The chain links TRBV7-9 to TRBJ1-2, with a weak D call TRBD1 (5 bases). Trimming left V 2 bases short and J 8 bases short, with 18 bases between. CDR1 and CDR2 from the germline V gene are SEHNR and FQNEAQ (reference sequence). The CDR3 spans 15 residues. The CDR3: CASSLMGLGGDGYTF. In nucleotides, the CDR3 is TGTGCCAGCAGCTTAATGGGGCTTGGGGGGGACGGCTACACCTTC.

This clone came up once. This chain uses TRBV7-2 with TRBJ1-2; 9 positions agree with TRBD1. The CDR3 covers 14 residues. Trimming removed 6 bases from V and 9 bases from J; junction bases left unmatched: 11. In germline, CDR1 is SGHTA, CDR2 FQGNSA. The CDR3 spells CASRGAGTGYSYTF. CDR3 DNA: TGTGCCAGCAGAGGAGCCGGGACAGGGTATAGCTACACCTTC.

In regard to this clone: Other DNA variants within this sample encode the same CDR3. The chain combines TRBV2 with TRBJ1-5, with 9 bases matching TRBD1. CDR3 length: 15 residues. V shed 1 base, J shed 4 bases, and the junction held 2 bases outside the gene matches. CDR1 is SNHLY and CDR2 is FYNNEI in the germline V gene. The CDR3 here is CASSEDRGRNQPQHF. The CDR3 nucleotides read TGTGCCAGCAGTGAAGACAGGGGGCGAAATCAGCCCCAGCATTTT. Complete variable domain (other parts from reference TRBV2 and TRBJ1-5): EPEVTQTPSHQVTQMGQEVILRCVPISNHLYFYWYRQILGQKVEFLVSFYNNEISEKSEIFDDQFSVERPDGSNFTLKIRSTKLEDSAMYFCASSEDRGRNQPQHFGDGTRLSIL.

The CDR3 DNA sequence: TGCAGCGTTCGACAGACCACTTACACAGATACGCAGTATTTT. Translation gives CSVRQTTYTDTQYF. The rearrangement links TRBV29-1 to TRBJ2-3; perhaps TRBD1 as D (5 bases). This CDR3 region has 14 residues. Per germline, CDR1 SQVTM and CDR2 ANQGSEA. V lost 5 bases to trimming and J lost 2 bases, with 14 bases between them.

The gene calls are TRBV10-2 and TRBJ1-1; 10 bases line up with TRBD1. This CDR3 has 17 residues. V shed 4 bases and J 0 bases; nucleotides not matched to a gene: 8. CDR1 is WSHSY and CDR2 is SAAADI in the germline V gene. The CDR3 sequence is CASSVPGQGSLNTEAFF. The CDR3 coding sequence is TGCGCCAGCAGTGTTCCGGGACAGGGGTCCCTGAACACTGAAGCTTTCTTT.

The V and J genes are TRBV6-2 or TRBV6-3 and TRBJ2-7; perhaps TRBD2 as D (5 bases). Germline CDR1 and CDR2: MNHEY and SVGEGT. This CDR3 spans 15 amino acids. The germline V and J ends were trimmed by 6 bases and 5 bases, with 20 bases remaining between them. CDR3 sequence reads: CASSLLQTGSNEQYF. Written as DNA, the CDR3 is TGTGCCAGCAGCCTTCTCCAGACGGGGAGCAACGAGCAGTACTTC.

This chain uses TRBV9 with TRBJ1-3, with 7 bases identical to TRBD1. Germline CDR1 reads SGDLS; CDR2 reads YYNGEE. The CDR3 is 15 amino acids. J was trimmed by 0 bases and V by 4 bases; bases with no gene match: 4. Here the CDR3 reads CASSPGDSSGNTIYF. In DNA, the CDR3 is TGTGCCAGCAGCCCGGGGGACAGCTCTGGAAACACCATATATTTT. The full variable domain, in which reference TRBV9 and TRBJ1-3 provide the parts outside the CDR3, is DSGVTQTPKHLITATGQRVTLRCSPRSGDLSVYWYQQSLDQGLQFLIQYYNGEERAKGNILERFSAQQFPDLHSELNLSSLELGDSALYFCASSPGDSSGNTIYFGEGSWLTVV.

This clone was recorded only once. V usage is TRBV7-6 and J usage is TRBJ1-1, with a possible D match to TRBD1 (5 bases). The CDR3 has 16 amino acids. CDR1 is SGHVS and CDR2 is FNYEAQ in the germline V gene. V gave up 5 bases and J gave up 1 base, with 17 bases separating them. The CDR3 region is CASSEKTAVPNTEAFF. CDR3 DNA: TGTGCCAGCAGCGAAAAGACAGCAGTTCCGAACACTGAAGCTTTCTTT.

This rearrangement joins TRBV2 to TRBJ2-3; TRBD2 matches at 9 bases. Germline CDR1 is SNHLY and CDR2 is FYNNEI. The V gene end was trimmed by 1 base and the J gene end by 6 bases; junction bases not matched to a gene: 2. The CDR3 is made up of 14 amino acids. The CDR3 bases are TGTGCCAGCAGTGAAGGGCTAGCGGGGGATACGCAGTATTTT. Encoded protein: CASSEGLAGDTQYF. The variable domain in full, completed from reference TRBV2 and TRBJ2-3, reads EPEVTQTPSHQVTQMGQEVILRCVPISNHLYFYWYRQILGQKVEFLVSFYNNEISEKSEIFDDQFSVERPDGSNFTLKIRSTKLEDSAMYFCASSEGLAGDTQYFGPGTRLTVL.

The rearrangement uses TRBV5-1 and TRBJ2-7; D perhaps matches TRBD2 (5 bases). The germline CDR1 and CDR2 sequences are SGHRS and YFSETQ. V lost 0 bases and J 3 bases, leaving 16 bases between the germline ends. The CDR3 contains 16 residues. The DNA for the CDR3 is TGCGCCAGCAGCTTGGGATCCGGGGATCAAGGCTACGAGCAGTACTTC. It yields the protein CASSLGSGDQGYEQYF.

This chain joins TRBV4-1 and TRBJ2-7, with TRBD1 identical over 9 bases. The germline CDR1 and CDR2 sequences are MGHRA and YSYEKL. V shed 3 bases, J shed 1 base, and the junction held 1 base outside the gene matches. The CDR3 loop spans 14 amino acids. In DNA form, the CDR3 reads TGCGCCAGCAGCCACGGACAGGGGTCCTACGAGCAGTACTTC. Translated: CASSHGQGSYEQYF.

The chain joins TRBV28 to TRBJ2-5, with 8 bases that match TRBD1. CDR1 and CDR2 from the germline V gene are MDHEN and SYDVKM. Trimming cost V 5 bases and J 9 bases; bases outside gene matches: 17. CDR3 length: 16 amino acids. Written as DNA, the CDR3 is TGTGCCAGCAGTAGCCCCAGGGGGCTGAGCGTTCTGGCCCAGTACTTC. Its translation: CASSSPRGLSVLAQYF.

The rearrangement uses TRBV5-1 and TRBJ1-1; a possible D gene is TRBD1 (5 bases). The germline V and J ends were trimmed by 3 bases and 6 bases, with 18 bases remaining between them. Germline assignment: CDR1 SGHRS and CDR2 YFSETQ. This CDR3 is 15 amino acids long. CDR3 nucleotide sequence: TGCGCCAGCAGCTCGATCGGGGGGAATCGGGCTGAAGCTTTCTTT. It codes for CASSSIGGNRAEAFF.

This chain joins TRBV30 and TRBJ2-2; a possible D gene is TRBD1 (6 bases). Trimming took 0 bases from V and 5 from J, leaving 16 bases between them. This CDR3 is 16 amino acids long. CDR1 and CDR2 (germline): GTSNPN, SVGIG (reference sequence). The CDR3, as DNA: TGTGCCTGGAGTGTCCTCACAGGGATCTTAACCGGGGAGCTGTTTTTT. As protein: CAWSVLTGILTGELFF.

V is TRBV5-1 and J is TRBJ2-7; the D is unclear. CDR3 length: 13 residues. Deletions cut 0 bases from V and 0 bases from J, with 4 bases between. Looked up from germline, CDR1 is SGHRS and CDR2 is YFSETQ. The CDR3 region has the DNA TGCGCCAGCAGCTTGGTTAGCTCCTACGAGCAGTACTTC. Protein sequence: CASSLVSSYEQYF. Full variable domain (rest looked up from reference TRBV5-1 and TRBJ2-7): KAGVTQTPRYLIKTRGQQVTLSCSPISGHRSVSWYQQTPGQGLQFLFEYFSETQRNKGNFPGRFSGRQFSNSRSEMNVSTLELGDSALYLCASSLVSSYEQYFGPGTRLTVT.

This chain links TRBV7-7 with TRBJ2-7; 7 positions match TRBD1. The germline CDR1 and CDR2 sequences are SSHAT and FNYEAQ (reference sequence). The V gene end was trimmed by 5 bases and the J gene end by 0 bases; junction bases not matched to a gene: 7. The CDR3 is 15 amino acids. CDR3 protein: CASSPSNRGSYEQYF. The CDR3 DNA is TGTGCCAGCAGCCCATCAAACAGGGGCTCCTACGAGCAGTACTTC.

The rearrangement joins TRBV19 to TRBJ1-2; 10 bases are a match to TRBD1. CDR3 size: 18 residues. V gave up 3 bases and J gave up 6 bases; unmatched junction bases: 16. CDR1 is LNHDA and CDR2 is SQIVND in the germline V gene (reference sequence). The CDR3 bases are TGTGCCAGTAGTATCTTGGGACAGGGGTTGAAATGGGCGAATGGCTACACCTTC. Translating it yields CASSILGQGLKWANGYTF. The whole variable domain, filled in from reference TRBV19 and TRBJ1-2, reads DGGITQSPKYLFRKEGQNVTLSCEQNLNHDAMYWYRQDPGQGLRLIYYSQIVNDFQKGDIAEGYSVSREKKESFPLTVTSAQKNPTAFYLCASSILGQGLKWANGYTFGSGTRLTVV.

This chain links TRBV7-2 with TRBJ2-7, with a tentative D call TRBD2 (6 bases). The germline V and J ends were trimmed by 5 bases and 4 bases, with 15 bases remaining between them. This CDR3 has 14 residues. Germline V gene lookup returns CDR1 SGHTA and CDR2 FQGNSA. CDR3 in amino acids: CASSGGASNYEQYF. The CDR3 nucleotides are TGTGCCAGCAGCGGAGGGGCATCGAATTACGAGCAGTACTTC.